This TCR beta chain emerged from a study of CD39 and CD103 CD8 tumor-infiltrating T cells. Study at large: Repertoire comparisons were shown for four patients, including a melanoma patient. Study conclusions and caveats: Unlike DN TIL clonotypes, DP TIL clonotypes seldom appeared in blood.

CDR1 is MNHNS and CDR2 is SASEGT in the germline V gene. The CDR3 has 15 amino acids. V lost 1 base to trimming and J lost 2 bases; unmatched junction nucleotides: 1. Sequencing was performed with immunoSEQ multiplex PCR; in TCRdb, only in-frame clones are kept and a portion is missing. Of about 3,000 clones in the sample, roughly 63% are singletons; the top ten hold about 25%. Turning to this clone: What it binds is unknown.

The sequence was collected from a human donor with head and neck squamous cell carcinoma. The V call is TRBV6-1, the J call TRBJ2-3, with 9 bases identical to TRBD1. The specimen sequenced was CD39- CD103- CD8+ T cells sorted from the tumor. Subset reported: CD103-CD39- double-negative CD45RA- CD8 T cells. The CDR3 DNA is TGTGCCAGCAGTGAAGGACAGGGGGACACAGATACGCAGTATTTT. Translating gives CASSEGQGDTDTQYF.